The 32 T cell receptor beta chains below were found in one sample sequenced in a study of cytomegalovirus exposure and HLA in healthy donors. The PCR contained 60 Vbeta and 13 Jbeta primers. Data came from immunoSEQ multiplex PCR; TCRdb stores just in-frame clones and leaves some out. This table holds some 82,000 clones, about 88% found once. The sample taken for sequencing was PBMCs. The source is a woman between 50 and 59 years old in good health and CMV-seronegative.

This chain links TRBV5-6 with TRBJ1-5; the D gene is possibly TRBD1 (6 bases). The CDR3 is 15 amino acids. Per the germline V gene, CDR1 is SGHDT and CDR2 is YYEEEE. Trimming took off 3 bases at V and 0 bases at J, with 10 bases between the two ends. In DNA form, the CDR3 reads TGTGCCAGCAGCTCGCAGGGGAATAGCAATCAGCCCCAGCATTTT. This gives the protein CASSSQGNSNQPQHF.

This clone was counted once. V gene TRBV27 combines with J gene TRBJ2-1; the match to TRBD2 covers 7 bases. Germline V lookup: CDR1 MNHEY, CDR2 SMNVEV (reference sequence). The CDR3 consists of 17 residues. V shed 6 bases and J 0 bases; nucleotides not matched to a gene: 11. CDR3 DNA: TGTGCCAGCAGCCGGATTTCAGCGGGGAGCTCCTACAATGAGCAGTTCTTC. This sequence encodes CASSRISAGSSYNEQFF.

The chain combines TRBV19 with TRBJ1-1, with TRBD1 matching over 7 bases. V trimming: 4 bases; J trimming: 1 base; junction bases outside the gene matches: 6. In germline, CDR1 is LNHDA, CDR2 SQIVND (reference sequence). CDR3 size: 15 residues. The chain's CDR3 is CASSTRQGGNTEAFF. Here the CDR3 DNA reads TGTGCCAGTAGTACCCGACAGGGCGGGAACACTGAAGCTTTCTTT.

This clone was found a few times. The rearrangement joins TRBV7-2 to TRBJ1-5, with unresolved D. The CDR3 runs 16 residues. Germline lookup yields CDR1 SGHTA and CDR2 FQGNSA. V was cut by 2 bases and J by 5 bases, with 16 bases left in between. The CDR3 DNA is TGTGCCAGCAGCTTATCTTCCTCGTTTTTAGATCAGCCCCAGCATTTT. It translates to CASSLSSSFLDQPQHF.

V and J are TRBV5-1 and TRBJ2-5; TRBD2 aligns across 8 bases. The V segment lost 1 base and the J segment 5 bases; nucleotides outside the gene matches: 4. The CDR3 runs 14 residues. The V gene's germline CDR1 is SGHRS and CDR2 YFSETQ. The CDR3 nucleotides are TGCGCCAGCAGCTTGTCGGGAGGGGAGGAGACCCAGTACTTC. It codes for CASSLSGGEETQYF.

This chain uses TRBV18 with TRBJ1-6; D not certain. Between the trimmed V and J ends, which lost 4 bases and 6 bases, there was a span of 16 bases. This CDR3 is 16 amino acids long. The germline V gene encodes CDR1 KGHSH and CDR2 LQKENI. Written as DNA, the CDR3 is TGTGCCAGCTCACTGAGAGGGTTCGAGCGTAATTCACCCCTCCACTTT. Encoded protein: CASSLRGFERNSPLHF.

The V and J genes are TRBV21-1 and TRBJ2-2; the D call TRBD2 from the table was never checked on the DNA. TRBV21-1 is described as a pseudogene. The CDR3 spans 19 residues. The CDR3 DNA reads TGTGCCAGCAGCAAAGAGGAGAATGGGGGGGGACCATGCACCGGGGAGCTGTTTTTT. Protein sequence: CASSKEENGGGPCTGELFF.

V is TRBV9 and J is TRBJ2-5; 14 nucleotides agree with TRBD2. Germline CDR1 SGDLS, CDR2 YYNGEE. Trimming took 6 bases from V and 2 from J; bases not matched to a gene: 6. The CDR3 loop spans 16 amino acids. The CDR3 sequence is CASNSGLAGGQETQYF. Here the CDR3 DNA reads TGTGCCAGCAACTCCGGACTAGCGGGAGGTCAAGAGACCCAGTACTTC.

The V gene is TRBV6-5, the J gene TRBJ1-3; perhaps TRBD1 as D (5 bases). The CDR3 sequence is 15 residues long. V shed 2 bases and J shed 0 bases, with 8 bases lying between them. Germline V gene lookup returns CDR1 MNHEY and CDR2 SVGAGI. DNA of the CDR3: TGTGCCAGCAGTTACGGGGGGGACTCTGGAAACACCATATATTTT. Its protein is CASSYGGDSGNTIYF.

The chain carries TRBV27 and TRBJ1-5; 8 positions agree with TRBD1. The J segment lost 5 bases and the V segment lost 3 bases, leaving 0 bases of the junction unmatched. Germline V gene sequence: CDR1 MNHEY, CDR2 SMNVEV (reference sequence). The CDR3 is 13 amino acids. CDR3 residues: CASSLTGDQPQHF. DNA of the CDR3: TGTGCCAGCAGTTTGACAGGGGATCAGCCCCAGCATTTT.

This chain connects TRBV13 to TRBJ1-3; D remains unclear. The CDR3 spans 15 residues. Trimming cost V 5 bases and J 3 bases, with 14 bases left between them. The germline gives CDR1 PRHDT, CDR2 FYEKMQ (reference sequence). The CDR3 reads CASSASGNIGNTIYF. In DNA, the CDR3 is TGTGCCAGCAGCGCTTCGGGTAATATTGGAAACACCATATATTTT.

The rearrangement links TRBV5-5 to TRBJ2-7; TRBD1 aligns across 7 bases. Germline V lookup: CDR1 SGHKS, CDR2 YYEKEE (reference sequence). This CDR3 is 13 amino acids long. V was clipped by 4 bases and J by 2 bases; unmatched bases: 3. Written as DNA, the CDR3 is TGTGCCAGCAGCCCGACAGGGACCTACGAGCAGTACGTC. It yields the protein CASSPTGTYEQYV.

This clone was seen only a few times. The chain uses TRBV5-1 and TRBJ1-4; D perhaps matches TRBD1 (6 bases). The CDR3 loop spans 14 amino acids. Germline CDR1 reads SGHRS; CDR2 reads YFSETQ. With 2 bases removed from V and 5 bases from J, the gap between germline ends came to 10 bases. The CDR3 spells CASSFEGGNEKLFF. DNA for the CDR3: TGCGCCAGCAGCTTTGAGGGGGGGAATGAAAAACTGTTTTTT.

The chain has TRBV6-5 and TRBJ1-1; 8 bases line up with TRBD1. The V segment lost 5 bases and the J segment 4 bases; nucleotides outside the gene matches: 3. CDR3 size: 13 residues. Germline V lookup: CDR1 MNHEY, CDR2 SVGAGI. As DNA, the CDR3 is TGTGCCAGCAGTGAACAGGGGGGCACTGAAGCTTTCTTT. It is translated as CASSEQGGTEAFF.

This clone appeared a few times. A read error may produce the germline difference seen at one junction end. The rearrangement links TRBV7-7 to TRBJ2-2, with TRBD2 identical over 8 bases. The CDR3 runs to 15 residues. Germline V lookup: CDR1 SSHAT, CDR2 FNYEAQ (reference sequence). Written as DNA, the CDR3 is TGTGCTAGCAGCCCCGGACTAGCCTCCACCGGGGAGCTGTTTTTT. Translated: CASSPGLASTGELFF.

The chain is built from TRBV2 and TRBJ1-2; D unresolved. This CDR3 has 13 residues. V was cut by 8 bases and J by 0 bases, with 10 bases left in between. Germline CDR1 and CDR2: SNHLY and FYNNEI. The CDR3 protein is CASLRAANYGYTF. As DNA, the CDR3 is TGTGCCAGCTTGAGGGCAGCTAACTATGGCTACACCTTC.

This clone was recorded only once. The chain has TRBV18 and TRBJ1-5; no clear D gene. This CDR3 has 14 residues. Germline CDR1 and CDR2: KGHSH and LQKENI. V lost 2 bases, J lost 6 bases, and 11 bases lay in between. CDR3 residues: CASSPDGVGQPQHF. CDR3 in DNA: TGTGCCAGCTCACCAGACGGGGTAGGTCAGCCCCAGCATTTT.

The genes are TRBV5-4 and TRBJ2-6; D gene unclear. V was pared by 5 bases and J by 4 bases, with 7 bases between. The germline V gene has CDR1 SGHNT and CDR2 YYREEE (reference sequence). This CDR3 contains 13 residues. CDR3 residues: CASRMQGANVLTF. Here the CDR3 DNA reads TGTGCCAGCAGAATGCAGGGGGCCAACGTCCTGACTTTC. Together with reference TRBV5-4 and TRBJ2-6, the CDR3 gives the full variable domain: ETGVTQSPTHLIKTRGQQVTLRCSSQSGHNTVSWYQQALGQGPQFIFQYYREEENGRGNFPPRFSGLQFPNYSSELNVNALELDDSALYLCASRMQGANVLTFGAGSRLTVL.

The chain is built from TRBV9 and TRBJ2-1, with 13 bases aligning to TRBD2. The CDR3 has 17 residues. V lost 3 bases to trimming and J lost 9 bases; unmatched junction nucleotides: 12. CDR1 is SGDLS, CDR2 YYNGEE, per germline. DNA for the CDR3: TGTGCCAGCAGCGGACAACCGGGACTAGCGGGATTAGGTGAGCAGTTCTTC. It codes for CASSGQPGLAGLGEQFF. Drawing the rest from reference TRBV9 and TRBJ2-1, the complete variable domain is DSGVTQTPKHLITATGQRVTLRCSPRSGDLSVYWYQQSLDQGLQFLIQYYNGEERAKGNILERFSAQQFPDLHSELNLSSLELGDSALYFCASSGQPGLAGLGEQFFGPGTRLTVL.

The genes are TRBV7-3 and TRBJ1-1; the match to TRBD1 covers 8 bases. The germline gives CDR1 SGHTA, CDR2 FQGTGA. This CDR3 is 14 amino acids long. With V trimmed by 2 bases and J by 6 bases, 5 bases remained unmatched. The CDR3 protein is CASSLQGARSEAFF. The CDR3, as DNA: TGTGCCAGCAGCTTACAGGGGGCGCGGTCTGAAGCTTTCTTT.

The chain carries TRBV4-3 and TRBJ2-7; TRBD1 matches 11 bases. V trimming: 2 bases; J trimming: 6 bases; junction bases outside the gene matches: 12. Looked up from germline, CDR1 is LGHNA and CDR2 is YSLEER. The CDR3 length is 17 residues. The CDR3 sequence is CASSQRGLQDRGPEQYV. The CDR3 DNA reads TGCGCCAGCAGCCAAAGGGGATTACAGGACAGGGGGCCCGAGCAGTACGTC.

V usage is TRBV28 and J usage is TRBJ2-2; the D gene is possibly TRBD1 (6 bases). There are 20 residues in the CDR3. Between the trimmed V and J ends, which lost 4 bases and 3 bases, there was a span of 27 bases. Looked up from germline, CDR1 is MDHEN and CDR2 is SYDVKM. The DNA for the CDR3 is TGTGCCAGCAGTTGGCTCCTGGCAGGGGTTGGAAGGCGAGACACCGGGGAGCTGTTTTTT. The encoded protein is CASSWLLAGVGRRDTGELFF. Complete variable domain (other parts from reference TRBV28 and TRBJ2-2): DVKVTQSSRYLVKRTGEKVFLECVQDMDHENMFWYRQDPGLGLRLIYFSYDVKMKEKGDIPEGYSVSREKKERFSLILESASTNQTSMYLCASSWLLAGVGRRDTGELFFGEGSRLTVL.

The chain combines TRBV18 with TRBJ2-7, with 11 bases identical to TRBD1. Germline-derived CDR1 and CDR2 are KGHSH and LQKENI. The CDR3 covers 16 residues. Unmatched junction bases numbered 11, after V lost 4 bases and J lost 6 bases. In DNA form, the CDR3 reads TGTGCCAGCTCACTCACCGGGACAGGGGGTACAAGCGAGCAGTACGTC. Residues: CASSLTGTGGTSEQYV.

On this clone itself: The sample carries other DNA sequences with the same CDR3. Here the CDR3 reads CASSSTGQVGYGYTF. The CDR3, as DNA: TGTGCCAGCAGCTCGACAGGGCAGGTTGGCTACGGCTACACCTTC. The rearrangement links TRBV4-2 to TRBJ1-2, with 7 nucleotides matching TRBD1. This CDR3 comprises 15 residues. V shed 5 bases and J 8 bases; nucleotides not matched to a gene: 14. Germline values: CDR1 LGHNA, CDR2 YNFKEQ.

This sequence joins TRBV28 and TRBJ2-7, with 15 bases identical to TRBD2. Trimming removed 6 bases from V and 2 bases from J; junction bases left unmatched: 14. Germline values: CDR1 MDHEN, CDR2 SYDVKM. CDR3 length equals 19 residues. The CDR3 is CASRGDRPGLAGGTYEQYF. For the CDR3, the DNA is TGTGCCAGCAGAGGGGACAGGCCGGGACTAGCGGGAGGAACCTACGAGCAGTACTTC.

This chain links TRBV14 with TRBJ2-3; D possibly corresponds to TRBD1 (5 bases). Germline CDR1 and CDR2: SGHDN and FVKESK. The CDR3 extends over 14 amino acids. The V gene lost 3 bases and the J gene lost 7 bases, with 14 bases spanning the gap. Here the CDR3 DNA reads TGTGCCAGCAGCCAGCCAGGGAACGAAAATACGCAGTATTTT. Its protein product is CASSQPGNENTQYF.

J is TRBJ1-1 and V is TRBV25-1; D uncertain. V shed 3 bases and J shed 2 bases, with 4 bases lying between them. The germline CDR1 and CDR2 sequences are MGHDK and SYGVNS. CDR3 length: 12 amino acids. The CDR3 coding sequence is TGTGCCAGCAGTGACTCTAACACTGAAGCTTTCTTT. Amino acid sequence: CASSDSNTEAFF.

The chain combines TRBV11-2 with TRBJ2-1, with D maybe TRBD2 (6 bases). V gave up 5 bases and J gave up 6 bases, with 17 bases separating them. The germline CDR1 and CDR2 sequences are SGHAT and FQNNGV. The CDR3 is 15 residues long. The CDR3 nucleotides are TGTGCCAGCAGCGGTTACGGGAGTCGAAGCAATGAGCAGTTCTTC. Its translation: CASSGYGSRSNEQFF.

The V call is TRBV29-1, the J call TRBJ2-4; a weak D match, TRBD2 (5 bases). The CDR3 has 12 amino acids. The germline V gene encodes CDR1 SQVTM and CDR2 ANQGSEA. V was clipped by 7 bases and J by 7 bases, with 14 bases between them. DNA for the CDR3: TGCAGCGCTACGGTAGGAGGTAACATTCAGTACTTC. The encoded protein is CSATVGGNIQYF.

Only one count was recorded for this clone. Written as DNA, the CDR3 is TGTGCCAGCAGCTTGGGTCAAACTAGGCTCAATGAGCAGTTCTTC. The encoded protein is CASSLGQTRLNEQFF. The rearrangement joins TRBV7-3 to TRBJ2-1; D is possibly TRBD2 (5 bases). There are 15 residues in the CDR3. The germline V and J ends were trimmed by 3 bases and 6 bases, with 15 bases remaining between them. The germline V gene encodes CDR1 SGHTA and CDR2 FQGTGA.

The chain carries TRBV6-5 and TRBJ1-2, with TRBD1 identical over 7 bases. After removal of 6 bases from V and 1 base from J, the junction contained 8 bases not matched to a gene. The CDR3 spans 15 residues. Germline loops: CDR1 MNHEY, CDR2 SVGAGI. The CDR3 sequence is CASSATGDLNYGYTF. CDR3 DNA: TGTGCCAGCAGCGCAACAGGGGATCTTAACTATGGCTACACCTTC.

The chain has TRBV4-3 and TRBJ1-1; D gene ambiguous. V gave up 6 bases and J gave up 1 base, with 9 bases separating them. Per the germline V gene, CDR1 is LGHNA and CDR2 is YSLEER. The CDR3 is 13 amino acids. CDR3 sequence reads: CASSPSPNTEAFF. CDR3 coding DNA: TGCGCCAGCAGTCCGAGCCCGAACACTGAAGCTTTCTTT.